This T cell receptor (beta chain) is from a study of blood T cell repertoires in COVID-19. Looking at the study overall: Specimens from acute and convalescent COVID-19 originated in the United States, Italy and Spain. T cells, B-cell-depleted T cells, or PBMCs provided the cDNA or gDNA that served as material.

As handled by the study authors: Nucleated cell counts were estimated from reference gene primer amplification. TCRdb keeps only in-frame clones here, not all; method: immunoSEQ multiplex PCR. D and trimming were read from the DNA, whereas the V and J calls and clone size are those reported in that table. This table has some 80,000 clones, around nine tenths appearing once. The CDR3 consists of 13 residues. V lost 6 bases and J lost 8; bases outside the gene matches: 6. This clone has a single count. The source is a man between 45 and 60 years old with active or convalescent COVID-19. V gene TRBV12-3 or TRBV12-4 combines with J gene TRBJ1-3; 8 bases match TRBD1. Material for sequencing was peripheral blood. The DNA for the CDR3 is TGTGCCAGCAGCCGAGGACAGGGAGACACCATATATTTT. It codes for CASSRGQGDTIYF.